This T cell receptor (beta chain) was obtained from a study of cytomegalovirus exposure and HLA in healthy donors. Study information: A prior study identified just under 120 million unique TCR beta sequences from about 179 million T cells. Regarding the study as a whole: Earlier analysis yielded a pattern in which most TCR beta V segments were productive about 90% or about 30% of the time.

This clone showed up just once. Its antigen is unknown. This PCR relied on a set of 60 Vbeta primers and 13 Jbeta primers. Produced via immunoSEQ multiplex PCR; TCRdb's table is partial and in-frame only. This sample yields some 160,000 clones, of which about 77% are seen a single time; more than 2% belongs to the top ten. The CDR3 has 14 amino acids. Trimming at V came to 2 bases and at J to 2 bases, leaving 3 bases not matched to a gene. CDR1 and CDR2 from the germline V gene are MGHDK and SYGVNS. The clonotype was recovered from a man in his 60s in good health and CMV-seronegative. The sequencing input was PBMCs. This rearrangement joins TRBV25-1 to TRBJ2-7; 7 bases agree with TRBD2. The CDR3: CASSEGGGAYEQYF. In DNA, the CDR3 is TGTGCCAGCAGTGAAGGGGGGGGAGCCTACGAGCAGTACTTC.